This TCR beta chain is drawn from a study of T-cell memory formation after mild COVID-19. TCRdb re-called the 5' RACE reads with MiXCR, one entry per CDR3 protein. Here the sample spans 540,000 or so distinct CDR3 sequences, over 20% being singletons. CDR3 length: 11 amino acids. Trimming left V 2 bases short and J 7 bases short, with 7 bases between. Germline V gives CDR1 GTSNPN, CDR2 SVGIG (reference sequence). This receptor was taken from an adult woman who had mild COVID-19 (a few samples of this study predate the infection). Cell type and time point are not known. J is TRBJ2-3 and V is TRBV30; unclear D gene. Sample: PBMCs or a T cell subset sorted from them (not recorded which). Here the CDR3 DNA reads TGTGCCTGGAGTAATATGAATACGCAGTATTTT. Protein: CAWSNMNTQYF.